This entry features one T cell receptor beta chain sequence. Assay: immunoSEQ multiplex PCR; the TCRdb copy retains only in-frame clones and omits some. The sample has some 700,000 clones, approximately 88% seen once. Trimming took 6 bases from V and 1 from J, leaving 10 bases between them. The CDR3 totals 13 residues. The germline gives CDR1 LNHDA, CDR2 SQIVND (reference sequence). The sample comes from a study of shared T cell receptors in the human thymus. This sample also belongs to another study, concerning human thymus T cells.

The receptor was isolated from a boy less than two years old with a congenital heart defect. Material: thymocytes. V gene TRBV19 combines with J gene TRBJ2-7, with D hard to call. Written as DNA, the CDR3 is TGTGCCAGTAGAGAACAACAGTCCTACGAGCAGTACTTC. Protein product: CASREQQSYEQYF.